The source of this TCR beta chain is a study of blood T cell repertoires in COVID-19. Background on the study: The United States, Italy and Spain supplied acute and convalescent COVID-19 samples. T cells, B-cell-depleted T cells, or PBMCs provided the cDNA or gDNA that served as material.

CDR1 is SGHRS and CDR2 is YFSETQ in the germline V gene. V shed 2 bases and J shed 1 base, with 10 bases lying between them. The CDR3 is 15 amino acids. In the authors' workflow: The authors estimated nucleated cell counts from reference gene primer amplification. The method was immunoSEQ multiplex PCR; TCRdb's version includes in-frame clones alone and lacks a portion of them. The DNA was the basis for D and trimming; V, J and clone size are from that table. The sample holds roughly 190,000 clones, 85% to 90% seen once. This chain joins TRBV5-1 and TRBJ2-1; D is ambiguous. Source material: peripheral blood. The receptor comes from a woman aged 60 to 75 with acute or convalescent COVID-19. The CDR3 DNA reads TGCGCCAGCAGCTTCTTTGCGGAGTCCTACAATGAGCAGTTCTTC. Encoded protein: CASSFFAESYNEQFF.